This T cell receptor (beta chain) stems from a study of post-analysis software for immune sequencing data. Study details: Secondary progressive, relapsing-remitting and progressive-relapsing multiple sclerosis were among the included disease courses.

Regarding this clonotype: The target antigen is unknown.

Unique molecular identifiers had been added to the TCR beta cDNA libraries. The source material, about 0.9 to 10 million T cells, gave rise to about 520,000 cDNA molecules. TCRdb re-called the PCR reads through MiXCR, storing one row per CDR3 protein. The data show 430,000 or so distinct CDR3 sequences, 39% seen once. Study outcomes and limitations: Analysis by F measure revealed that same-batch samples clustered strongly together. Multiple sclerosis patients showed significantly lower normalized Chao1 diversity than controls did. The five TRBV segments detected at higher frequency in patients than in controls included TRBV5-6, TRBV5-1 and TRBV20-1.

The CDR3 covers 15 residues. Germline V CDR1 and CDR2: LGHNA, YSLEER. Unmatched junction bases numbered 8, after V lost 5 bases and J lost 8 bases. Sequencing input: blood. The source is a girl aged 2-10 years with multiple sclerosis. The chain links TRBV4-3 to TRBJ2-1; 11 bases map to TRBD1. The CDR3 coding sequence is TGCGCCAGCAGCGCCGGGACAGGGGGTCACGATGAGCAGTTCTTC. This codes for CASSAGTGGHDEQFF.